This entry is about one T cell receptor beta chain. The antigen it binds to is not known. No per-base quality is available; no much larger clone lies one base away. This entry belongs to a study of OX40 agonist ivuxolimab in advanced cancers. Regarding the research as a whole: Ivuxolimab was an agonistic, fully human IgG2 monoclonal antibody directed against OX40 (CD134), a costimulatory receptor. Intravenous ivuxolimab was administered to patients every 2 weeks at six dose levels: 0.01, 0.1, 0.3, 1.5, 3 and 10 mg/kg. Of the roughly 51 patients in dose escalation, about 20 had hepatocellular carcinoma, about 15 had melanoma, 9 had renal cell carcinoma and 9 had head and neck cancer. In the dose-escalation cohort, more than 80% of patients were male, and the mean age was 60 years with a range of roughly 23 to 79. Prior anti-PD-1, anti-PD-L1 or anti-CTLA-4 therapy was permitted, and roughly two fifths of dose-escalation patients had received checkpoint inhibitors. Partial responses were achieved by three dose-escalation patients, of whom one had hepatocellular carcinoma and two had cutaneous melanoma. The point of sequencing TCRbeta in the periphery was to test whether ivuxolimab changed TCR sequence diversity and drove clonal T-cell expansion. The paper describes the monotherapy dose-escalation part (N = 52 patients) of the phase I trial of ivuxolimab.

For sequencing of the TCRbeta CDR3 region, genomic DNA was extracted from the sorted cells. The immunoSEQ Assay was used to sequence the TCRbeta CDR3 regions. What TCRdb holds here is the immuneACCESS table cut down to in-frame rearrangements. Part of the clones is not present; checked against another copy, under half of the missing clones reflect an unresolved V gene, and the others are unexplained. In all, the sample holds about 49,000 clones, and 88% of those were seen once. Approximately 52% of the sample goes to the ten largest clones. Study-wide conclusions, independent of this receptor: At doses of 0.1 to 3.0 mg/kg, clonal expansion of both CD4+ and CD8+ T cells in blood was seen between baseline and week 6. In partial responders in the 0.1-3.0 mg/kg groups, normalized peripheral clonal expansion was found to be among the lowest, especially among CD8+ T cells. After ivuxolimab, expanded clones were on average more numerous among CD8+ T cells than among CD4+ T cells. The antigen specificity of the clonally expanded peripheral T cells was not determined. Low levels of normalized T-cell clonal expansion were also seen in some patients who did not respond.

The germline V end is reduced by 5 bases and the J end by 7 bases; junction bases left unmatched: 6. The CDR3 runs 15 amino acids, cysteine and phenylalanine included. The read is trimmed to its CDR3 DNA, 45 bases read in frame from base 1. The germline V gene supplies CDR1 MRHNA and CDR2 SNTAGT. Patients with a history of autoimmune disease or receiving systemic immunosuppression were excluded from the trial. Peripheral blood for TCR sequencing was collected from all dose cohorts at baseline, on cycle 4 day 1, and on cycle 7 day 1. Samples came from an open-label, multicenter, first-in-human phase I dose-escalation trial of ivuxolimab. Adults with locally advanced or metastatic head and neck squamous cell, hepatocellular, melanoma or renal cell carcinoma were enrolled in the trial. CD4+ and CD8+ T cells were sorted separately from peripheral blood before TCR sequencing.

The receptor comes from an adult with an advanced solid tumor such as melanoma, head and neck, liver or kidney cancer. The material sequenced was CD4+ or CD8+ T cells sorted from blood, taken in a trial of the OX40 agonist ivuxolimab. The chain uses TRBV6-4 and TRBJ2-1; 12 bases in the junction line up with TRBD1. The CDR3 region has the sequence CASSTGTGGGNEQFF. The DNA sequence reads TGTGCCAGCAGTACCGGGACAGGGGGCGGAAATGAGCAGTTCTTC.